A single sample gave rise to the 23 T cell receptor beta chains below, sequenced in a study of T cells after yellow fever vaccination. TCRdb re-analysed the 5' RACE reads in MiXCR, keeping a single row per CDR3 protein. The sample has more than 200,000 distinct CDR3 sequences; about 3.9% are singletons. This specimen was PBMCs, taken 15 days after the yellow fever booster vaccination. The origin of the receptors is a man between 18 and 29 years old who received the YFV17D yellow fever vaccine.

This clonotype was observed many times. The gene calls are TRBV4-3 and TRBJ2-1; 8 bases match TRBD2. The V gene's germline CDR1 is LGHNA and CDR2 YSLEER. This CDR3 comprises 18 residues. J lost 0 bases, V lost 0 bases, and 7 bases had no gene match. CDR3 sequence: CASSQDLGLALSYNEQFF. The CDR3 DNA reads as TGCGCCAGCAGCCAAGATCTAGGACTAGCCCTCTCCTACAATGAGCAGTTCTTC.

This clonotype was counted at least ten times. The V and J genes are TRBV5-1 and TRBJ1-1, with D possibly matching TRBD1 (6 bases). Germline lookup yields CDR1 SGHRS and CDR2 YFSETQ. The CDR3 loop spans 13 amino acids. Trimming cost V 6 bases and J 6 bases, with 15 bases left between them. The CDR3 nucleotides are TGCGCCAGCAACCGGAGGGGGGAGTCTGAAGCTTTCTTT. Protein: CASNRRGESEAFF.

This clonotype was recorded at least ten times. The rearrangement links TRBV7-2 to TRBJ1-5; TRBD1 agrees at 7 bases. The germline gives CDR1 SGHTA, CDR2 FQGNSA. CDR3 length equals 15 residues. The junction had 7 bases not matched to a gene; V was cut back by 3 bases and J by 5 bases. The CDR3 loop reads CASSLGNRGHQPQHF. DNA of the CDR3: TGTGCCAGCAGCTTGGGTAACAGGGGTCATCAGCCCCAGCATTTT. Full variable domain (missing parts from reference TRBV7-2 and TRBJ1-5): GAGVSQSPSNKVTEKGKDVELRCDPISGHTALYWYRQSLGQGLEFLIYFQGNSAPDKSGLPSDRFSAERTGGSVSTLTIQRTQQEDSAVYLCASSLGNRGHQPQHFGDGTRLSIL.

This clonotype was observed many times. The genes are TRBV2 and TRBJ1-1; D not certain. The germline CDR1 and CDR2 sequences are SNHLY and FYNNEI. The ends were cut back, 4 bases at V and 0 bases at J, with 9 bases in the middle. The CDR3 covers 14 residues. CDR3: CASSGAQMNTEAFF. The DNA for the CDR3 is TGTGCCAGCAGTGGAGCCCAGATGAACACTGAAGCTTTCTTT.

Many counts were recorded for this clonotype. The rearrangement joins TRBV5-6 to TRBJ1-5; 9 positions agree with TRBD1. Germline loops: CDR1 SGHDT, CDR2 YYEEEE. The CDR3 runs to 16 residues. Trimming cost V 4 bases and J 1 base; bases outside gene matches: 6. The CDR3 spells CASSHQTGGSNQPQHF. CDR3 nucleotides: TGTGCCAGCAGCCATCAGACAGGGGGGAGCAATCAGCCCCAGCATTTT.

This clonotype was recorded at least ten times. For the CDR3, the DNA is TGTGCCATCAGAGCCGGGACTAATACCTACAATGAGCAGTTCTTC. It is translated as CAIRAGTNTYNEQFF. The chain carries TRBV10-3 and TRBJ2-1; 7 bases match TRBD2. Per germline, CDR1 ENHRY and CDR2 SYGVKD. This CDR3 comprises 15 residues. The junction had 7 bases not matched to a gene; V was cut back by 6 bases and J by 2 bases.

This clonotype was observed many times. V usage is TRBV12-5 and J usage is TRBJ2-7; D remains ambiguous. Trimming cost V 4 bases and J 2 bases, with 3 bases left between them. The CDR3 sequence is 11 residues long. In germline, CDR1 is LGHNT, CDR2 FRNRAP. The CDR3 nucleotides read TGTGCTAGTGGTTCGGCCTACGAGCAGTACGTC. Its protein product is CASGSAYEQYV.

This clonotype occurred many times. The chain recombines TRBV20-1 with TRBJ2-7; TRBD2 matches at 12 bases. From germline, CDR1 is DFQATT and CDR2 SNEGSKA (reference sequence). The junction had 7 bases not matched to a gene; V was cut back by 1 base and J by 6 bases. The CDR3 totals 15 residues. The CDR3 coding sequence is TGCAGTGCTAGAGCAGGACTAGCGGGGTCCGGCGAGCAGTACTTC. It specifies CSARAGLAGSGEQYF.

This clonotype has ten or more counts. The CDR3 region has the DNA TGTGCCAGCAGCTTGTCCGGGGTTCCCAACGAGCAGTACTTC. Encoded protein: CASSLSGVPNEQYF. The V call is TRBV7-6, the J call TRBJ2-7, with TRBD2 as a possible D gene (5 bases). The V end lost 3 bases, the J end lost 5 bases, and 14 bases lay between the germline ends. This CDR3 is built from 14 residues. The germline V gene has CDR1 SGHVS and CDR2 FNYEAQ. The complete variable domain, with remaining parts taken from reference TRBV7-6 and TRBJ2-7, reads GAGVSQSPRYKVTKRGQDVALRCDPISGHVSLYWYRQALGQGPEFLTYFNYEAQQDKSGLPNDRFSAERPEGSISTLTIQRTEQRDSAMYRCASSLSGVPNEQYFGPGTRLTVT.

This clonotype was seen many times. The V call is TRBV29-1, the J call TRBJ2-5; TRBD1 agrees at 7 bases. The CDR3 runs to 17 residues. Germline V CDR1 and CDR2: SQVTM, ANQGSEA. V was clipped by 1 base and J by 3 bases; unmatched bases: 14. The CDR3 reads CSVEGWDSSYRKETQYF. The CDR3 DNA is TGCAGCGTTGAAGGGTGGGACAGCAGTTACCGAAAAGAGACCCAGTACTTC.

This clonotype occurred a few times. The CDR3 nucleotides are TGCGCCAGCAGGTCGACAGGGCGTAATTCACCCCTCCACTTT. Translating it yields CASRSTGRNSPLHF. The rearrangement links TRBV5-1 to TRBJ1-6; 7 nucleotides align to TRBD1. The CDR3 covers 14 residues. The V gene end was trimmed by 5 bases and the J gene end by 6 bases; junction bases not matched to a gene: 5. CDR1 is SGHRS, CDR2 YFSETQ, per germline.

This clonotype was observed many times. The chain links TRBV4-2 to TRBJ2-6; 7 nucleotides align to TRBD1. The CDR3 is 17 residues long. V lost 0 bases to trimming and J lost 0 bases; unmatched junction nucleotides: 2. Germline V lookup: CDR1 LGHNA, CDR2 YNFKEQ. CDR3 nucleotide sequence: TGTGCCAGCAGCCAAGATCGGGACAGCTCTGGGGCCAACGTCCTGACTTTC. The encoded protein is CASSQDRDSSGANVLTF.

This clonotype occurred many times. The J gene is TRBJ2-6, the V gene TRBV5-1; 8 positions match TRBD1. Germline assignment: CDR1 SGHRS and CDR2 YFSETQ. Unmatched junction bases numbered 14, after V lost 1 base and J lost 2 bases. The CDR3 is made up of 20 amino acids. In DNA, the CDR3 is TGCGCCAGCAGCTTGAGTGGGACAGGTCGTCAGGGCGCTGGGGCCAACGTCCTGACTTTC. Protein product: CASSLSGTGRQGAGANVLTF.

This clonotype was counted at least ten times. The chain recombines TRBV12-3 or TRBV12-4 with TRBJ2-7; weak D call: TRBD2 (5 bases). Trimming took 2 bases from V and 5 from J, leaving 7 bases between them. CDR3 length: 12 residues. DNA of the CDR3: TGTGCCAGCAGTTTAATCGGGAACGAGCAGTACTTC. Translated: CASSLIGNEQYF.

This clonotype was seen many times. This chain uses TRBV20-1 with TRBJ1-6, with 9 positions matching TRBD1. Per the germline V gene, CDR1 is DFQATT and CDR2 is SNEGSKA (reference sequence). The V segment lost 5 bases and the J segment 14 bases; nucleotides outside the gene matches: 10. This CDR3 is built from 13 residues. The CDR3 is CSALGTGSTTLHF. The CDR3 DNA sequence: TGCAGTGCTCTGGGGACAGGGAGCACAACCCTCCACTTT.

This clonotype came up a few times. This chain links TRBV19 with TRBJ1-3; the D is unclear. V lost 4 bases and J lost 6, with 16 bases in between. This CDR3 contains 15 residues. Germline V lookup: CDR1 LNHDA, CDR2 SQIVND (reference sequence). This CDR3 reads CASSKSATTINTIYF. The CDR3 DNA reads TGTGCCAGTAGTAAGTCAGCGACAACGATAAACACCATATATTTT.

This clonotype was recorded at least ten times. The CDR3 DNA is TGTGCCAGCAGCCAAGGACCCAGGCCTCACATCGGCTACACCTTC. Encoded protein: CASSQGPRPHIGYTF. The genes are TRBV3-2 and TRBJ1-2. TRBV3-2 corresponds to a pseudogene. The length of the CDR3 is 15 residues.

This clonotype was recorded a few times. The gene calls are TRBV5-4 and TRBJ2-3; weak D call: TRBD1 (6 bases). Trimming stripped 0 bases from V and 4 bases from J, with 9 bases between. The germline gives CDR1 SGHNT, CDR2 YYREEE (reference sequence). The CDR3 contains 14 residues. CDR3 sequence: CASSLGTAADTQYF. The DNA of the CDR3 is TGTGCCAGCAGCTTGGGGACAGCGGCAGATACGCAGTATTTT.

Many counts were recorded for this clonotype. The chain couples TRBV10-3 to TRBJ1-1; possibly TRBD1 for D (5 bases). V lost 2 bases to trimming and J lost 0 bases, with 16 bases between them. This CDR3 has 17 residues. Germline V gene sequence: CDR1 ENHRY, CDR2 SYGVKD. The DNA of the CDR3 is TGTGCCATCAGTGAGGTATCAGGGAGCCTGATGAACACTGAAGCTTTCTTT. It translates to CAISEVSGSLMNTEAFF.

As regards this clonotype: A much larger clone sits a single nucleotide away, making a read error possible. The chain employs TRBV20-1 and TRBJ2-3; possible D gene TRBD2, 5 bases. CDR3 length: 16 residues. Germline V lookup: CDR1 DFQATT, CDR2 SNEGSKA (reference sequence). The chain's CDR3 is CSARDSGRLSTDRQYF. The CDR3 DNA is TGCAGTGCTAGAGATTCGGGGAGACTGAGCACAGATAGGCAGTATTTT.

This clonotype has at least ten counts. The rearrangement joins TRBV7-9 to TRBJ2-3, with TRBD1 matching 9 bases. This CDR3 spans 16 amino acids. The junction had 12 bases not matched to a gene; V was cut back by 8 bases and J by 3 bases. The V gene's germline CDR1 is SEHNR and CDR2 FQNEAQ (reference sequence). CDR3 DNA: TGTGCCAGCTCCTTCGGACAGGGGTATCGGACAGATACGCAGTATTTT. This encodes CASSFGQGYRTDTQYF.

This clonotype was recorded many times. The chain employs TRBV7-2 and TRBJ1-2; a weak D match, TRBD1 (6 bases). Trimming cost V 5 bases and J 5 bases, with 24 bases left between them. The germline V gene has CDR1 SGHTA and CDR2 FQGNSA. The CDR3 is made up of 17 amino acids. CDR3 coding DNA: TGTGCCAGCAGCCGTACTGTCCCAAGAGCTCAGGGGTATGGCTACACCTTC. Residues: CASSRTVPRAQGYGYTF.

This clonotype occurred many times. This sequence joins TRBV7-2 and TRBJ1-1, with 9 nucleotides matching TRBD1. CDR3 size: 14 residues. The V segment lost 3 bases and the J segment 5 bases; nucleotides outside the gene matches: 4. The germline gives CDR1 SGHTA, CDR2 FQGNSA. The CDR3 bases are TGTGCCAGCAGCTTGACCGGGACAGGGACTGAAGCTTTCTTT. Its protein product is CASSLTGTGTEAFF. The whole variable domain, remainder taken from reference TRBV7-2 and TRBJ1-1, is GAGVSQSPSNKVTEKGKDVELRCDPISGHTALYWYRQSLGQGLEFLIYFQGNSAPDKSGLPSDRFSAERTGGSVSTLTIQRTQQEDSAVYLCASSLTGTGTEAFFGQGTRLTVV.